This T cell receptor beta chain derives from a study of blood T cell repertoires in COVID-19. Study-level information: In each case, the material was cDNA or gDNA derived from T cells, B-cell-depleted T cells, or PBMCs.

Germline CDR1 and CDR2: DFQATT and SNEGSKA (reference sequence). The CDR3 covers 11 residues. Trimming pared 6 bases from V and 2 bases from J, leaving 6 bases between. Using immunoSEQ multiplex PCR, the repertoire was profiled, and TCRdb retains in-frame clones only, with some absent. Among 46,000 or so clones listed, around 86% were seen once. The TCR originated in a man aged 60 to 75 with active or convalescent COVID-19. The V and J genes are TRBV20-1 and TRBJ2-3; D is undetermined. Sequencing was performed on peripheral blood. CDR3 residues: CSAEVTDTQYF. CDR3 bases: TGCAGTGCCGAGGTCACAGATACGCAGTATTTT.